This T cell receptor beta chain was sequenced for a study of blood T cell repertoires in COVID-19. With V trimmed by 1 base and J by 7 bases, 12 bases remained unmatched. The CDR3 length is 18 residues. Germline loops: CDR1 LGHNA, CDR2 YNFKEQ. This table comes from immunoSEQ multiplex PCR, and its TCRdb copy is limited to in-frame clones, with some not included. The sample contains 100,000 to 150,000 clones, roughly 79% of which appear only once. The TCR sequence derives from a human donor in a cohort sampled during active COVID-19. Sequenced sample: peripheral blood. This rearrangement joins TRBV4-2 to TRBJ2-2, with 10 bases identical to TRBD2. The DNA for the CDR3 is TGTGCCAGCAGCCAAGCTCGGTCTAGCGGGAGAAGGGTCGGGGAGCTGTTTTTT. Protein sequence: CASSQARSSGRRVGELFF.